The rows below give T cell receptor beta chains drawn from one sample of a study of CD4 T cells in relation to SARS-CoV-2 and coronaviruses. Clones were sequenced by immunoSEQ multiplex PCR, and TCRdb holds only the in-frame ones, with some missing. The sample includes approximately 40,000 clones, 70% to 80% of them seen just once. Antigens for these TCRs are unknown. The sequenced sample consisted of memory CD4+ T cells from PBMCs, cultured in vitro. The receptors were gathered from an adult with COVID-19. CDR3s include the opening cysteine and the closing phenylalanine or tryptophan. A D gene is named only where the DNA matches it firmly. A row's size may be missing; if present it is once, few, many or a size class.

V gene	J gene	D gene	clone size	CDR3 protein	CDR3 DNA
TRBV11-2	TRBJ2-7	.	.	CATKTGTGMYEQYF	TGTGCCACCAAGACGGGGACGGGGATGTACGAGCAGTACTTC
TRBV30	TRBJ2-1	.	medium-sized	CAWSPPGGGLDEQFF	TGTGCCTGGAGTCCCCCAGGGGGGGGTTTGGATGAGCAGTTCTTC
TRBV4-1	TRBJ2-1	.	.	CASSQGPRTAGQFF	TGCGCCAGCAGCCAAGGTCCCAGGACTGCTGGGCAGTTCTTC
TRBV3-1/TRBV3-2	TRBJ2-1	.	.	CASSQSPGHNEQFF	TGTGCCAGCAGCCAATCCCCGGGGCACAATGAGCAGTTCTTC
TRBV3-1/TRBV3-2	TRBJ2-5	.	.	CASSLGTSRETQYF	TGTGCCAGCAGCCTAGGGACCAGCCGAGAGACCCAGTACTTC
TRBV6-5	TRBJ1-4	.	.	CASGRRPTNEKLFF	TGTGCCAGCGGACGGCGGCCAACTAATGAAAAACTGTTTTTT
TRBV20-1	TRBJ2-5	.	.	CSGQIEETQYF	TGCAGCGGACAGATTGAAGAGACCCAGTACTTC
TRBV19	TRBJ1-2	.	.	CASSILGQGFDYGYTF	TGTGCCAGTAGTATACTTGGACAAGGGTTCGACTATGGCTACACCTTC
TRBV7-3	TRBJ2-1	.	.	CASSSGPEGTNEQFF	TGTGCCAGCAGCTCGGGACCAGAGGGAACCAATGAGCAGTTCTTC
TRBV7-2	TRBJ2-3	.	.	CASSLSRARTDTQYF	TGTGCCAGCAGCTTATCGAGGGCCCGCACAGATACGCAGTATTTT
TRBV9	TRBJ2-7	TRBD1	.	CASSAVRDRGVRAIHEQYF	TGTGCCAGCAGCGCCGTCCGGGACAGGGGAGTACGGGCAATTCACGAGCAGTACTTC
TRBV4-2	TRBJ2-5	.	.	CASSQGPGETQYF	TGTGCCAGCAGCCAAGGCCCAGGGGAGACCCAGTACTTC
TRBV7-9	TRBJ2-2	TRBD2	.	CASSSRTSGRATGELFF	TGTGCCAGCAGCTCGAGGACTAGCGGGCGAGCAACCGGGGAGCTGTTTTTT
TRBV7-2	TRBJ1-2	.	.	CASSPGPAEYGYTF	TGTGCCAGCAGCCCGGGCCCCGCCGAATATGGCTACACCTTC
TRBV21-1	TRBJ2-7	.	.	CASSAGTSGTYEQYF	TGTGCCAGCAGCGCAGGGACTAGCGGGACCTACGAGCAGTACTTC
TRBV27	TRBJ1-2	TRBD1	medium-sized	CASSLVGTGGGYGYTF	TGTGCCAGCAGTTTAGTCGGAACAGGGGGCGGGTATGGCTACACCTTC
TRBV18	TRBJ2-7	.	once	CASSPFDGNYEQYF	TGTGCCAGCTCACCATTCGATGGAAACTACGAGCAGTACTTC
TRBV7-2	TRBJ2-3	.	.	CASSLVEDTDTQYF	TGTGCCAGCAGCTTAGTTGAAGACACAGATACGCAGTATTTT
TRBV6-5	TRBJ2-1	TRBD2	.	CASSPGLAGRNEQFF	TGTGCCAGCAGCCCGGGACTAGCGGGACGCAATGAGCAGTTCTTC
TRBV7-9	TRBJ2-3	TRBD2	.	CASSLRLADTDTQYF	TGTGCCAGCAGCTTAAGACTAGCGGACACAGATACGCAGTATTTT
TRBV3-1/TRBV3-2	TRBJ2-3	.	.	CASSQSTTDTQYF	TGTGCCAGCAGCCAGAGCACCACAGATACGCAGTATTTT
TRBV7-8	TRBJ2-5	TRBD2	.	CASSREQLANQETQYF	TGTGCCAGCAGCCGAGAACAACTAGCGAACCAAGAGACCCAGTACTTC
TRBV11-2	TRBJ1-1	TRBD1	few	CASSARTGLAFF	TGTGCCAGCAGCGCCCGGACAGGTTTAGCTTTCTTT
TRBV7-9	TRBJ2-2	.	.	CASIPRTVTGELFF	TGTGCCAGCATCCCTCGGACTGTGACCGGGGAGCTGTTTTTT
TRBV4-1	TRBJ2-7	.	.	CASSQVLQGRGGYEQYF	TGCGCCAGCAGCCAAGTGCTCCAGGGCCGGGGAGGATACGAGCAGTACTTC
TRBV24-1	TRBJ2-7	.	few	CATSDLGTYEQYF	TGTGCCACCAGTGATTTGGGGACCTACGAGCAGTACTTC
TRBV20-1	TRBJ1-1	.	.	CSATRRGGTFF	TGCAGTGCCACTCGGAGGGGCGGAACTTTCTTT
TRBV5-1	TRBJ2-1	TRBD2	.	CASSLGTSRGWDEQFF	TGCGCCAGCAGCTTAGGGACTAGTCGGGGCTGGGATGAGCAGTTCTTC
TRBV2	TRBJ2-6	.	.	CASMPSYSGANVLTF	TGTGCCAGCATGCCCAGCTACTCTGGGGCCAACGTCCTGACTTTC
TRBV20-1	TRBJ2-7	.	.	CSASIGRADYEQYF	TGCAGTGCTAGTATAGGTCGGGCCGACTACGAGCAGTACTTC
TRBV28	TRBJ2-1	TRBD2	.	CASSKTSGSYNEQFF	TGTGCCAGCAGCAAGACTAGCGGGAGCTACAATGAGCAGTTCTTC
TRBV7-8	TRBJ2-7	TRBD2	.	CASSLPTSGRTYEQYF	TGTGCCAGCAGCTTACCGACTAGCGGGAGAACCTACGAGCAGTACTTC
TRBV28	TRBJ2-2	TRBD1	.	CASSSLTGTGGMSGPVLRTGELFF	TGTGCCAGCAGTTCCCTAACCGGGACAGGGGGCATGAGCGGGCCGGTTCTTAGGACCGGGGAGCTGTTTTTT
TRBV4-2	TRBJ2-7	TRBD2	few	CASSQDPGGGSYEQYF	TGTGCCAGCAGCCAAGATCCTGGCGGGGGCTCCTACGAGCAGTACTTC
TRBV3-1/TRBV3-2	TRBJ2-3	.	.	CASSRYISRRGTDTQYF	TGTGCCAGCAGCCGATATATATCGAGGAGGGGTACAGATACGCAGTATTTT
TRBV11-2	TRBJ1-1	.	once	CASSLTGEAFF	TGTGCCAGCAGCTTAACTGGAGAAGCTTTCTTT
TRBV3-1/TRBV3-2	TRBJ2-1	.	once	CASSVIFSATYNEQFF	TGTGCCAGCAGTGTAATTTTTAGCGCGACATACAATGAGCAGTTCTTC
TRBV7-9	TRBJ2-3	.	few	CASSFGLSTDTQYF	TGTGCCAGCAGCTTCGGACTATCGACAGATACGCAGTATTTT
TRBV19	TRBJ2-2	.	.	CASSHAAITTGELFF	TGTGCCAGTAGTCACGCAGCGATAACGACCGGGGAGCTGTTTTTT
TRBV21-1	TRBJ2-1	.	.	CASGGHNEQFF	TGTGCCAGCGGGGGTCACAATGAGCAGTTCTTC
TRBV12-3/TRBV12-4	TRBJ2-3	.	.	CASSQRDTQYF	TGTGCCAGCAGCCAAAGGGATACGCAGTATTTT
TRBV6-2/TRBV6-3	TRBJ2-5	TRBD2	few	CASSYSGLERSYNRATQYF	TGTGCCAGCAGTTACTCGGGACTAGAACGGTCCTACAATCGGGCGACCCAGTACTTC
TRBV19	TRBJ2-5	.	.	CASSTGPGKETQYF	TGTGCCAGTAGTACCGGACCGGGAAAAGAGACCCAGTACTTC
TRBV28	TRBJ2-1	.	.	CASRKDIGDAYNEQFF	TGTGCCAGCAGGAAGGACATCGGAGACGCCTACAATGAGCAGTTCTTC
TRBV27	TRBJ2-5	.	.	CASSGSGQETQYF	TGTGCCAGCAGTGGCTCGGGCCAAGAGACCCAGTACTTC
TRBV10-3	TRBJ1-2	.	.	CAISDSYGYTF	TGTGCCATCAGTGACAGCTATGGCTACACCTTC
TRBV5-4	TRBJ2-7	.	.	CASSLAQGEEQYF	TGTGCCAGCAGCTTGGCACAAGGCGAGGAGCAGTACTTC
TRBV4-3	TRBJ2-7	.	.	CASSQDDRSSYEQYF	TGCGCCAGCAGCCAAGATGACAGGAGTTCCTACGAGCAGTACTTC
TRBV18	TRBJ1-2	.	few	CASSPRRRAAGYTF	TGTGCCAGCTCACCACGTCGCAGGGCGGCTGGCTACACCTTC
TRBV30	TRBJ2-7	.	.	CAWSVGEELYEQYF	TGTGCCTGGAGTGTCGGGGAGGAATTATACGAGCAGTACTTC
TRBV7-2	TRBJ2-7	TRBD2	.	CASTPSGGPYEQYF	TGTGCCAGCACCCCAAGCGGGGGCCCCTACGAGCAGTACTTC
TRBV5-8	TRBJ1-5	.	.	CASSPPTGRWPQHF	TGTGCCAGCAGCCCACCGACAGGCCGTTGGCCCCAGCATTTT